This T cell receptor beta chain is from a study of beta chain features in type 1 diabetes. In this sample, this clone turned up a few times. Trimming pared 4 bases from V and 5 bases from J, leaving 15 bases between. The germline V gene encodes CDR1 SGHNT and CDR2 YYREEE (reference sequence). This CDR3 has 14 amino acids. Reverse transcription of all isolated RNA meant that expressed TCRB transcripts were sequenced. Assay used: immunoSEQ multiplex PCR; TCRdb lists only in-frame clones, some missing. The table records 350,000 or so clones, less than 20% of them present only once. This TCR was recovered from a woman aged 18-29 years in good health. V usage is TRBV5-4 and J usage is TRBJ2-5; D not certain. The sequencing sample was made of naive CD4+ T cells from blood. CDR3: CASSAPGSLETQYF. CDR3 in DNA: TGTGCCAGCAGCGCGCCCGGGTCACTGGAGACCCAGTACTTC. The full variable domain, completed using reference TRBV5-4 and TRBJ2-5, is ETGVTQSPTHLIKTRGQQVTLRCSSQSGHNTVSWYQQALGQGPQFIFQYYREEENGRGNFPPRFSGLQFPNYSSELNVNALELDDSALYLCASSAPGSLETQYFGPGTRLLVL.